Below are 30 T cell receptor beta chains sequenced from a single sample in a study of sequential checkpoint blockade in melanoma. Sequencing was performed with immunoSEQ multiplex PCR; in TCRdb, only in-frame clones are kept and a portion is missing. Of around 12,000 clones in the sample, nearly 70% were seen once. The treatment is: randomized to nivolumab then ipilimumab (arm A) or the reverse (arm B). Sample: CD8+ T cells sorted from blood (inferred from file names), taken from a patient given nivolumab and ipilimumab in sequence. The receptor set was obtained from a human donor with melanoma.

This chain joins TRBV30 and TRBJ2-1; D is perhaps TRBD1 (6 bases). This CDR3 comprises 16 residues. The germline V and J ends were trimmed by 3 bases and 2 bases, with 17 bases remaining between them. The V gene's germline CDR1 is GTSNPN and CDR2 SVGIG (reference sequence). The CDR3 region is CAWRGSAGVTYNEQFF. The CDR3 coding sequence is TGTGCCTGGAGGGGGTCGGCAGGGGTGACCTACAATGAGCAGTTCTTC. Based on the CDR3 plus reference TRBV30 and TRBJ2-1, the full variable domain is SQTIHQWPATLVQPVGSPLSLECTVEGTSNPNLYWYRQAAGRGLQLLFYSVGIGQISSEVPQNLSASRPQDRQFILSSKKLLLSDSGFYLCAWRGSAGVTYNEQFFGPGTRLTVL.

V and J are TRBV29-1 and TRBJ1-2; D possibly corresponds to TRBD1 (5 bases). CDR1 SQVTM and CDR2 ANQGSEA come from the germline V gene. The CDR3 loop spans 17 amino acids. Trimming stripped 6 bases from V and 4 bases from J, with 27 bases between. Here the CDR3 reads CSVDLPGGGSLVYGYTF. CDR3 bases: TGCAGCGTAGATCTCCCTGGCGGGGGGAGTTTGGTCTATGGCTACACCTTC.

The rearrangement uses TRBV19 and TRBJ2-7, with 7 bases lining up with TRBD1. Trimming removed 9 bases from V and 6 bases from J; junction bases left unmatched: 14. The CDR3 contains 14 residues. Per germline, CDR1 LNHDA and CDR2 SQIVND (reference sequence). The CDR3 DNA sequence: TGTGCCAGCAAACGACAGGGTATCGCCTCCGAGCAGTACTTC. Encoded protein: CASKRQGIASEQYF.

The chain is built from TRBV30 and TRBJ2-1; TRBD2 matches 10 bases. Germline CDR1 and CDR2: GTSNPN and SVGIG (reference sequence). J was trimmed by 10 bases and V by 2 bases; bases with no gene match: 5. The length of the CDR3 is 13 residues. The CDR3 DNA reads TGTGCCTGGAGTAAGCGGGGGGGCCGGGAGCAGTTCTTC. Protein sequence: CAWSKRGGREQFF.

Here the CDR3 DNA reads TGCGCCAGCAGCCAAGGGGCGGGCCTAGCCTACAATGAGCAGTTCTTC. This gives the protein CASSQGAGLAYNEQFF. J is TRBJ2-1 and V is TRBV4-1, with D perhaps matching TRBD2 (5 bases). The ends were cut back, 1 base at V and 2 bases at J, with 12 bases in the middle. The length of the CDR3 is 16 residues. Germline V CDR1 and CDR2: MGHRA, YSYEKL.

The chain is built from TRBV30 and TRBJ1-2; D might be TRBD1 (6 bases). V lost 0 bases and J lost 4, with 15 bases in between. Germline V gene lookup returns CDR1 GTSNPN and CDR2 SVGIG (reference sequence). The CDR3 is 15 residues long. The CDR3 DNA reads as TGTGCCTGGAGTGTACTGTGGCAGGGGAGCTATGGCTACACCTTC. Translating gives CAWSVLWQGSYGYTF. The full variable domain, its missing parts supplied by reference TRBV30 and TRBJ1-2, is SQTIHQWPATLVQPVGSPLSLECTVEGTSNPNLYWYRQAAGRGLQLLFYSVGIGQISSEVPQNLSASRPQDRQFILSSKKLLLSDSGFYLCAWSVLWQGSYGYTFGSGTRLTVV.

The rearrangement uses TRBV28 and TRBJ2-7; 8 bases agree with TRBD1. CDR3 size: 15 residues. After removal of 3 bases from V and 4 bases from J, the junction contained 8 bases not matched to a gene. The germline V gene encodes CDR1 MDHEN and CDR2 SYDVKM. The CDR3 sequence is CASSFSGTGQYEQYF. CDR3 sequence (DNA): TGTGCCAGCAGTTTCTCCGGGACAGGTCAATACGAGCAGTACTTC.

The V and J genes are TRBV4-3 and TRBJ2-1; 7 bases are a match to TRBD2. Per the germline V gene, CDR1 is LGHNA and CDR2 is YSLEER. J lost 2 bases, V lost 0 bases, and 7 bases had no gene match. CDR3 length equals 17 residues. Here the CDR3 DNA reads TGCGCCAGCAGCCAAGATAGGGCTAGCGGAACCTACAATGAGCAGTTCTTC. It encodes CASSQDRASGTYNEQFF.

The J gene is TRBJ2-5, the V gene TRBV7-8; 7 bases are a match to TRBD2. Trimming at V came to 2 bases and at J to 4 bases, leaving 4 bases not matched to a gene. The CDR3 spans 14 residues. Germline CDR1 is SGHVS and CDR2 is FQNEAQ. The CDR3 protein is CASSLIGGGETQYF. The CDR3 region has the DNA TGTGCCAGCAGCTTAATAGGCGGGGGAGAGACCCAGTACTTC.

The chain links TRBV29-1 to TRBJ2-7; 7 positions agree with TRBD1. Trimming took 8 bases from V and 2 from J; bases not matched to a gene: 6. Germline lookup yields CDR1 SQVTM and CDR2 ANQGSEA. This CDR3 is built from 12 residues. The CDR3 region is CSFGGQPYEQYF. The CDR3 DNA is TGCAGCTTTGGGGGACAGCCCTACGAGCAGTACTTC.

The V call is TRBV6-5, the J call TRBJ1-1; a weak D match, TRBD1 (6 bases). The CDR3 has 14 amino acids. V lost 5 bases to trimming and J lost 0 bases, with 10 bases between them. CDR1 is MNHEY and CDR2 is SVGAGI in the germline V gene. CDR3: CASSRTAMNTEAFF. DNA for the CDR3: TGTGCCAGCAGTCGGACAGCCATGAACACTGAAGCTTTCTTT.

The chain employs TRBV19 and TRBJ1-5; possibly TRBD1 for D (5 bases). The CDR3 consists of 17 residues. V was cut by 2 bases and J by 4 bases, with 18 bases left in between. CDR1 LNHDA and CDR2 SQIVND come from the germline V gene (reference sequence). The CDR3 coding sequence is TGTGCCAGTAGTATACTCCTTTTGGGGGAGGGGAATCAGCCCCAGCATTTT. It codes for CASSILLLGEGNQPQHF.

The J gene is TRBJ2-7, the V gene TRBV7-2, with 14 bases that match TRBD2. This CDR3 spans 17 amino acids. The V gene's germline CDR1 is SGHTA and CDR2 FQGNSA. The V and J ends lost 3 bases and 1 base, in that order; junction bases with no gene match: 5. CDR3 nucleotide sequence: TGTGCCAGCAGCTTGGAGGGACTAGCGGGGGTATCCTACGAGCAGTACTTC. Encoded protein: CASSLEGLAGVSYEQYF.

This clone is medium-sized. The V and J genes are TRBV27 and TRBJ2-1, with 7 bases aligning to TRBD2. The CDR3 runs 15 residues. Trimming took 7 bases from V and 0 from J; bases not matched to a gene: 6. The germline CDR1 and CDR2 sequences are MNHEY and SMNVEV (reference sequence). CDR3 loop: CASTMGGVSYNEQFF. DNA of the CDR3: TGTGCCAGCACCATGGGAGGGGTCTCCTACAATGAGCAGTTCTTC.

The gene calls are TRBV2 and TRBJ1-5, with TRBD1 matching 9 bases. Trimming took 5 bases from V and 2 from J; bases not matched to a gene: 7. CDR3 length equals 16 residues. CDR1 SNHLY and CDR2 FYNNEI come from the germline V gene. CDR3 DNA: TGTGCCAGCAGTCTGACAGGGGGGGGTGGCAATCAGCCCCAGCATTTT. Its protein is CASSLTGGGGNQPQHF.

The sample holds one count of this clone. The chain has TRBV9 and TRBJ2-2, with a possible D match to TRBD2 (5 bases). The CDR3 covers 14 residues. Germline V gene data show CDR1 as SGDLS and CDR2 as YYNGEE. Trimming took 4 bases from V and 0 from J, leaving 7 bases between them. CDR3 coding DNA: TGTGCCAGCAGCATGAGGGCGAACACCGGGGAGCTGTTTTTT. Its protein product is CASSMRANTGELFF.

The V and J genes are TRBV4-1 and TRBJ2-5; 11 bases align to TRBD2. The germline gives CDR1 MGHRA, CDR2 YSYEKL. Trimming removed 2 bases from V and 4 bases from J; junction bases left unmatched: 6. There are 16 residues in the CDR3. The CDR3 loop reads CASSQPALAGGETQYF. CDR3 sequence (DNA): TGCGCCAGCAGCCAACCCGCCCTAGCGGGGGGAGAGACCCAGTACTTC.

The rearrangement links TRBV4-3 to TRBJ2-5, with D possibly matching TRBD1 (5 bases). This CDR3 is built from 15 residues. The V end lost 0 bases, the J end lost 4 bases, and 12 bases lay between the germline ends. CDR1 and CDR2 (germline): LGHNA, YSLEER. Written as DNA, the CDR3 is TGCGCCAGCAGCCAAGAAGGGGCTCGCAGAGAGACCCAGTACTTC. It yields the protein CASSQEGARRETQYF.

J is TRBJ2-1 and V is TRBV5-4; possibly TRBD2 for D (6 bases). CDR1 and CDR2 (germline): SGHNT, YYREEE (reference sequence). The CDR3 covers 14 residues. Trimming left V 4 bases short and J 7 bases short, with 15 bases between. CDR3 sequence reads: CASSLGSGGNEQFF. The CDR3 coding sequence is TGTGCCAGCAGCCTCGGGTCAGGAGGGAATGAGCAGTTCTTC.

CDR3 coding DNA: TGTGCCAGCAGCGTAGGCAGGGCTGGCTACGAGCAGTACTTC. Translation gives CASSVGRAGYEQYF. The chain couples TRBV9 to TRBJ2-7; possible D gene TRBD1, 5 bases. CDR3 size: 14 residues. The V end was cut by 0 bases, the J end by 3 bases, with 10 bases between. Germline V gives CDR1 SGDLS, CDR2 YYNGEE.

This chain links TRBV19 with TRBJ2-1, with D possibly being TRBD2 (5 bases). The length of the CDR3 is 17 residues. Germline V lookup: CDR1 LNHDA, CDR2 SQIVND (reference sequence). Between the trimmed V and J ends, which lost 3 bases and 0 bases, there was a span of 15 bases. This CDR3 is CASSMRSAGVSYNEQFF. As DNA, the CDR3 is TGTGCCAGTAGTATGAGGAGCGCCGGGGTCTCCTACAATGAGCAGTTCTTC.

The chain carries TRBV7-2 and TRBJ2-7; 7 nucleotides line up with TRBD2. Germline CDR1 SGHTA, CDR2 FQGNSA. V lost 5 bases and J lost 3; bases outside the gene matches: 10. CDR3 length equals 15 residues. CDR3 protein: CASSVNGRGSYEQYF. The CDR3 DNA reads TGTGCCAGCAGCGTTAATGGGCGGGGGAGCTACGAGCAGTACTTC.

The CDR3 sequence is CASSISPYRGLSVSYEQYF. The CDR3 DNA reads TGTGCCAGTAGTATCTCCCCTTACAGGGGGCTATCCGTCTCCTACGAGCAGTACTTC. The chain couples TRBV19 to TRBJ2-7; 9 bases align to TRBD1. CDR3 length: 19 amino acids. V dropped 3 bases and J dropped 0; count of bases not matched to a gene: 15. Germline CDR1 reads LNHDA; CDR2 reads SQIVND (reference sequence).

This clone is medium-sized within its sample. The germline gene is not matched at one end of the junction; a read error may be the cause. This same CDR3 is encoded by further DNA sequences in the sample. The rearrangement links TRBV7-8 to TRBJ2-7, with 10 nucleotides matching TRBD1. CDR3 size: 15 residues. The V gene's germline CDR1 is SGHVS and CDR2 FQNEAQ. The CDR3 sequence: CASSPGQGEGYEQYF. The CDR3 DNA follows: TGCGCCAGCAGCCCTGGACAGGGGGAAGGGTACGAGCAGTACTTC. The full variable domain, in which reference TRBV7-8 and TRBJ2-7 provide the parts outside the CDR3, is GAGVSQSPRYKVAKRGQDVALRCDPISGHVSLFWYQQALGQGPEFLTYFQNEAQLDKSGLPSDRFFAERPEGSVSTLKIQRTQQEDSAVYLCASSPGQGEGYEQYFGPGTRLTVT.

The chain recombines TRBV6-5 with TRBJ1-5; D remains unclear. Germline V gene sequence: CDR1 MNHEY, CDR2 SVGAGI. This CDR3 is 14 amino acids long. Trimming pared 3 bases from V and 0 bases from J, leaving 6 bases between. DNA for the CDR3: TGTGCCAGCAGTTATACAGCTAGCAATCAGCCCCAGCATTTT. Amino acids: CASSYTASNQPQHF.

The V gene is TRBV6-6, the J gene TRBJ1-1; TRBD1 might be the D (6 bases). Germline CDR1 reads MNHNY; CDR2 reads SVGAGI (reference sequence). The CDR3 consists of 13 residues. Trimming pared 1 base from V and 4 bases from J, leaving 7 bases between. CDR3 residues: CASSYLGATEAFF. CDR3 sequence (DNA): TGTGCCAGCAGTTACTTGGGGGCCACTGAAGCTTTCTTT.

This clone showed up just once. The gene calls are TRBV13 and TRBJ2-2, with 8 bases aligning to TRBD2. This CDR3 has 13 amino acids. Germline V gene sequence: CDR1 PRHDT, CDR2 FYEKMQ (reference sequence). Trimming took 4 bases from V and 6 from J; bases not matched to a gene: 1. CDR3 residues: CASSWGLAGELFF. In DNA, the CDR3 is TGTGCCAGCAGCTGGGGACTAGCCGGGGAGCTGTTTTTT.

This clone was seen only a few times. V is TRBV19 and J is TRBJ1-6, with no clear D. CDR3 size: 15 residues. The germline V gene has CDR1 LNHDA and CDR2 SQIVND (reference sequence). Deletions cut 11 bases from V and 0 bases from J, with 14 bases between. CDR3 coding DNA: TGTGCCGCCCGGGTCTCCGGCTCCTATAATTCACCCCTCCACTTT. Amino acid sequence: CAARVSGSYNSPLHF.

This sequence joins TRBV4-1 and TRBJ2-3; D not resolved. The CDR3 length is 13 residues. Germline assignment: CDR1 MGHRA and CDR2 YSYEKL. V gave up 3 bases and J gave up 7 bases, with 11 bases separating them. CDR3 amino acids: CASSHPADNTQYF. CDR3 DNA sequence: TGCGCCAGCAGCCACCCCGCGGATAATACGCAGTATTTT.

In its sample, this clone ranks as medium-sized. The rearrangement links TRBV4-3 to TRBJ2-3; D may be TRBD1 (6 bases). Trimming shortened V by 0 bases and J by 1 base, and 14 bases separated the two germline ends. Germline CDR1 reads LGHNA; CDR2 reads YSLEER. This CDR3 region has 17 residues. CDR3 nucleotide sequence: TGCGCCAGCAGCCAAGAACGTCCCAGGGGTCGCACAGATACGCAGTATTTT. Its translation: CASSQERPRGRTDTQYF.